This entry lists 18 T cell receptor beta chains sequenced from one sample in a study of T cell responses to AZD1222 COVID-19 vaccine. The data were produced by immunoSEQ multiplex PCR, yet TCRdb's version contains in-frame clones alone and is incomplete. The sample contains 150,000 or so clones, approximately 90% of which appear only once. Sequencing was performed on peripheral blood, taken on day 0 of AZD1222 vaccination. These receptors were taken from an adult in good health.

This chain joins TRBV28 and TRBJ1-5; D perhaps matches TRBD1 (5 bases). From germline, CDR1 is MDHEN and CDR2 SYDVKM. Trimming shortened V by 5 bases and J by 4 bases, and 15 bases separated the two germline ends. The CDR3 consists of 15 residues. CDR3 bases: TGTGCCAGCAGTGTTTCCCTTGGGGGGAATCAGCCCCAGCATTTT. It specifies CASSVSLGGNQPQHF.

V and J are TRBV7-8 and TRBJ2-1; perhaps TRBD1 as D (5 bases). V was shortened by 5 bases and J by 5 bases, with 16 bases between the two germline ends. The germline gives CDR1 SGHVS, CDR2 FQNEAQ. The CDR3 loop spans 15 amino acids. The CDR3 loop is CASSPEGKGNNEQFF. The CDR3 DNA reads as TGTGCCAGCAGCCCGGAAGGAAAGGGGAACAATGAGCAGTTCTTC.

V is TRBV27 and J is TRBJ1-5; 9 bases agree with TRBD1. After removal of 7 bases from V and 3 bases from J, the junction contained 7 bases not matched to a gene. CDR3 length equals 15 residues. In germline, CDR1 is MNHEY, CDR2 SMNVEV (reference sequence). CDR3 nucleotide sequence: TGTGCCAGCAAATCCGGGACAGGGCACAATCAGCCCCAGCATTTT. Its protein is CASKSGTGHNQPQHF.

J is TRBJ2-1 and V is TRBV12-3 or TRBV12-4; possibly TRBD1 for D (5 bases). V lost 4 bases and J 8 bases, leaving 9 bases between the germline ends. The CDR3 is made up of 12 amino acids. CDR3 in DNA: TGTGCCAGCAGTTCCGACAGAGATGAGCAGTTCTTC. Translating it yields CASSSDRDEQFF.

The V gene is TRBV2, the J gene TRBJ2-1; TRBD2 aligns across 10 bases. The CDR3 is made up of 12 amino acids. V trimming: 6 bases; J trimming: 9 bases; junction bases outside the gene matches: 2. Germline V gene data show CDR1 as SNHLY and CDR2 as FYNNEI. As DNA, the CDR3 is TGTGCCAGCAGCACTAGCGGGATTGAGCAGTTCTTC. Its protein is CASSTSGIEQFF. The full variable domain, completed using reference TRBV2 and TRBJ2-1, is EPEVTQTPSHQVTQMGQEVILRCVPISNHLYFYWYRQILGQKVEFLVSFYNNEISEKSEIFDDQFSVERPDGSNFTLKIRSTKLEDSAMYFCASSTSGIEQFFGPGTRLTVL.

The V call is TRBV30, the J call TRBJ1-4; no reliable D call. Germline-derived CDR1 and CDR2 are GTSNPN and SVGIG (reference sequence). V dropped 5 bases and J dropped 8 bases, with 12 bases sitting between them. The CDR3 length is 12 residues. In nucleotides, the CDR3 is TGTGCCTGGGGACTGTCGGGGGAAAAACTGTTTTTT. Translation: CAWGLSGEKLFF.

The chain links TRBV7-2 to TRBJ2-7, with D uncertain. Germline V gives CDR1 SGHTA, CDR2 FQGNSA. The CDR3 contains 11 residues. Deletions cut 5 bases from V and 6 bases from J, with 8 bases between. CDR3 sequence (DNA): TGTGCCAGCAGCCTTCCCCTCGAGCAGTACTTC. This encodes CASSLPLEQYF.

This chain joins TRBV27 and TRBJ1-5, with TRBD1 matching 7 bases. Per germline, CDR1 MNHEY and CDR2 SMNVEV (reference sequence). Trimming cost V 3 bases and J 2 bases; bases outside gene matches: 1. This CDR3 comprises 14 residues. CDR3 amino acids: CASSFDRGNQPQHF. CDR3 sequence (DNA): TGTGCCAGCAGTTTCGACAGGGGCAATCAGCCCCAGCATTTT.

This clone was found once. V usage is TRBV12-3 or TRBV12-4 and J usage is TRBJ1-1, with D hard to call. V was clipped by 6 bases and J by 11 bases, with 16 bases between them. This CDR3 has 12 amino acids. CDR3 bases: TGTGCCAGCAGACCCTCCGAGAGCCAGGCTTTCTTT. Translating it yields CASRPSESQAFF.

The chain recombines TRBV10-3 with TRBJ2-1; perhaps TRBD1 as D (5 bases). Trimming cost V 2 bases and J 5 bases, with 7 bases left between them. Germline values: CDR1 ENHRY, CDR2 SYGVKD. This CDR3 spans 13 amino acids. CDR3 loop: CAISEDRNNEQFF. The CDR3 nucleotides read TGTGCCATCAGTGAGGACAGAAACAATGAGCAGTTCTTC.

The rearrangement uses TRBV30 and TRBJ2-1; 13 bases are shared with TRBD2. The CDR3 is 15 residues long. Germline V gene sequence: CDR1 GTSNPN, CDR2 SVGIG (reference sequence). The junction had 5 bases not matched to a gene; V was cut back by 5 bases and J by 4 bases. The CDR3 bases are TGTGCCTGGGCCCGACTAGCGGGGGGTTACAATGAGCAGTTCTTC. This gives the protein CAWARLAGGYNEQFF.

This clone came up once. This chain links TRBV28 with TRBJ2-3; a weak D match, TRBD2 (6 bases). Germline V CDR1 and CDR2: MDHEN, SYDVKM. Deletions cut 2 bases from V and 1 base from J, with 16 bases between. This CDR3 region has 17 residues. The chain's CDR3 is CASSLVENGRGTDTQYF. CDR3 DNA sequence: TGTGCCAGCAGTTTAGTGGAAAACGGGAGAGGCACAGATACGCAGTATTTT.

This chain joins TRBV15 and TRBJ1-5; tentatively, D is TRBD1 (5 bases). The germline gives CDR1 LNHNV, CDR2 YYDKDF (reference sequence). V shed 0 bases and J shed 3 bases, with 9 bases lying between them. CDR3 size: 15 residues. CDR3 in amino acids: CATSRDKGINQPQHF. Written as DNA, the CDR3 is TGTGCCACCAGCAGAGATAAGGGGATCAATCAGCCCCAGCATTTT.

V usage is TRBV19 and J usage is TRBJ1-1, with D possibly matching TRBD1 (5 bases). V was pared by 3 bases and J by 13 bases, with 21 bases between. Germline CDR1 is LNHDA and CDR2 is SQIVND (reference sequence). The CDR3 is 14 residues long. CDR3 loop: CASSMRAGTGRVFF. CDR3 sequence (DNA): TGTGCCAGTAGTATGAGGGCAGGGACTGGCCGGGTTTTCTTT.

The CDR3 here is CASSQGDEIWGYTF. The CDR3 DNA sequence: TGCGCCAGCAGCCAAGGAGACGAAATATGGGGCTACACCTTC. This rearrangement joins TRBV4-3 to TRBJ1-2, with unresolved D. Trimming took 1 base from V and 8 from J, leaving 14 bases between them. The CDR3 contains 14 residues. Germline V gives CDR1 LGHNA, CDR2 YSLEER.

The V gene is TRBV28, the J gene TRBJ1-3; D ambiguous. Germline lookup yields CDR1 MDHEN and CDR2 SYDVKM. The CDR3 loop spans 16 amino acids. V was pared by 2 bases and J by 0 bases, with 11 bases between. The CDR3 region is CASSLDRSISGNTIYF. The CDR3 DNA reads as TGTGCCAGCAGTTTAGATCGCAGTATCTCTGGAAACACCATATATTTT.

The CDR3 loop is CASSLPRGASETQYF. DNA of the CDR3: TGTGCCAGTAGCCTACCCCGGGGGGCTTCAGAGACCCAGTACTTC. J is TRBJ2-5 and V is TRBV28; D might be TRBD2 (7 bases). Germline V gives CDR1 MDHEN, CDR2 SYDVKM. V was shortened by 9 bases and J by 4 bases, with 21 bases between the two germline ends. This CDR3 is built from 15 residues.

This clone appeared once. The chain is built from TRBV27 and TRBJ1-5; 9 bases are shared with TRBD1. Looked up from germline, CDR1 is MNHEY and CDR2 is SMNVEV (reference sequence). With 5 bases clipped from V and 4 bases from J, the junction kept 6 bases outside the gene matches. CDR3 length: 15 residues. CDR3 region: CASSVGQGPNQPQHF. CDR3 nucleotides: TGTGCCAGCAGTGTGGGACAGGGCCCAAATCAGCCCCAGCATTTT.